The T cell receptor (beta chain) under discussion was sequenced for a study of blood T cell repertoires in COVID-19. Study context: Samples taken during acute and convalescent COVID-19 were collected in the United States, Italy and Spain. Nucleic acid was either cDNA or gDNA, and it came from T cells, B-cell-depleted T cells, or PBMCs.

Looked up from germline, CDR1 is SGHVS and CDR2 is FQNEAQ. V trimming: 3 bases; J trimming: 4 bases; junction bases outside the gene matches: 5. There are 14 residues in the CDR3. Authors' processing steps: The authors estimated nucleated cell counts from reference gene primer amplification. The method was immunoSEQ multiplex PCR; TCRdb's version includes in-frame clones alone and lacks a portion of them. V and J calls and clone size come straight from that table; D and trimming were deduced from the DNA. The data show approximately 86,000 clones, 80% to 90% seen once. This clonotype was sampled from a middle-aged man with acute or convalescent COVID-19. The genes are TRBV7-8 and TRBJ1-1, with 7 bases fitting TRBD1. The source material was peripheral blood. The CDR3, as DNA: TGTGCCAGCAGCTTCACAGGGGCACTCACTGAAGCTTTCTTT. Residues: CASSFTGALTEAFF.